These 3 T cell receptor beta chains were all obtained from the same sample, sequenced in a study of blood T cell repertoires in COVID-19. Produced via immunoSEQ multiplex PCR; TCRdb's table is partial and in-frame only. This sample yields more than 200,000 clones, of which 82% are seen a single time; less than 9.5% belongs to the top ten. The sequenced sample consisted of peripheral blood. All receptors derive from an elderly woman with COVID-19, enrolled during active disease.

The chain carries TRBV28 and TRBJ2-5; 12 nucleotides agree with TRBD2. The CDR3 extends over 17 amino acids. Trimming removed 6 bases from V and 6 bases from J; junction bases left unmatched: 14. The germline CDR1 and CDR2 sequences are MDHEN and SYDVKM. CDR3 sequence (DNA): TGTGCCAGCAGCGACGGGGCTAGCGGGAGGGCCGTGCAGACCCAGTACTTC. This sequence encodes CASSDGASGRAVQTQYF.

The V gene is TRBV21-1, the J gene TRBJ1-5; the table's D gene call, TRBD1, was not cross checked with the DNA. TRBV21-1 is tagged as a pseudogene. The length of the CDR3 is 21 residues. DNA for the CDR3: TGTGCCACGCAGAGGGGGCATATGGGGAGAGGGGGTCGAGGTAGCAATCAGCCCCAGCATTTT. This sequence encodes CATQRGHMGRGGRGSNQPQHF.

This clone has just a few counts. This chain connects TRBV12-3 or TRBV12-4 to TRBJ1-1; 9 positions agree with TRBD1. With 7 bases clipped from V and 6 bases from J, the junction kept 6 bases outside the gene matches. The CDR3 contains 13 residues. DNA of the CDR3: TGTGCCAGCATTAGACAGGGGGTGTCTGAAGCTTTCTTT. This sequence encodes CASIRQGVSEAFF.